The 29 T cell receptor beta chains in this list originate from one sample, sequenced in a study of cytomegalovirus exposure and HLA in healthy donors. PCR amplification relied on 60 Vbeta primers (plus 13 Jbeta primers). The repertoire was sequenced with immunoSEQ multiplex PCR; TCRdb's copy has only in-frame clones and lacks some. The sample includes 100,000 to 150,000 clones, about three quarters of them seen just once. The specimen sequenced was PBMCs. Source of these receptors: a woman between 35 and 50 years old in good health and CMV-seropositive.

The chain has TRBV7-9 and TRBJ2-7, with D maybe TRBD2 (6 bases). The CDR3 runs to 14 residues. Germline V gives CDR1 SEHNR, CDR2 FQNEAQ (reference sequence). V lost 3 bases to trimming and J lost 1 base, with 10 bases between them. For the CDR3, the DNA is TGTGCCAGCAGCTTCGAGGGAGGATCCTACGAGCAGTACTTC. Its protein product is CASSFEGGSYEQYF. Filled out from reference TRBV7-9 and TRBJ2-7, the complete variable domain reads DTGVSQNPRHKITKRGQNVTFRCDPISEHNRLYWYRQTLGQGPEFLTYFQNEAQLEKSRLLSDRFSAERPKGSFSTLEIQRTEQGDSAMYLCASSFEGGSYEQYFGPGTRLTVT.

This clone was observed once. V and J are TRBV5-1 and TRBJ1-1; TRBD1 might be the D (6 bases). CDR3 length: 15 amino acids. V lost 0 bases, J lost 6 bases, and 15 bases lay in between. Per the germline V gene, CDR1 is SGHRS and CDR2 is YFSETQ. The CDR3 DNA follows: TGCGCCAGCAGCTTGGGGGATTTAGGGGGGGCTGAAGCTTTCTTT. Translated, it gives CASSLGDLGGAEAFF.

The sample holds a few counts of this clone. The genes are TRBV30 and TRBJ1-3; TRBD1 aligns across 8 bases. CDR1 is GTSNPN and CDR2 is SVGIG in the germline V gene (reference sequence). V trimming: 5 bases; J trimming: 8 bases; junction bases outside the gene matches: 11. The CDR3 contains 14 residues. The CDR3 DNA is TGTGCCTGGGGAACGAACAGGGGGAAGGACACCATATATTTT. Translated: CAWGTNRGKDTIYF.

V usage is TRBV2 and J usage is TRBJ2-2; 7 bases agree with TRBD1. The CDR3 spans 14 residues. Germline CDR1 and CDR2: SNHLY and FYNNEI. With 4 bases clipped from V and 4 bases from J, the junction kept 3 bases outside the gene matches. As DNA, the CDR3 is TGTGCCAGCAGTGTGAGACAGGGCACCGGGGAGCTGTTTTTT. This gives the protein CASSVRQGTGELFF.

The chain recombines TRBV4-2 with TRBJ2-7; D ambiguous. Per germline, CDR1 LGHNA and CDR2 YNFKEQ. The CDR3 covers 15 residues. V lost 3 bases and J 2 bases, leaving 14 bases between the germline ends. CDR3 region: CASSHPGLGTYEQYF. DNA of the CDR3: TGTGCCAGCAGCCATCCGGGTTTAGGAACCTACGAGCAGTACTTC.

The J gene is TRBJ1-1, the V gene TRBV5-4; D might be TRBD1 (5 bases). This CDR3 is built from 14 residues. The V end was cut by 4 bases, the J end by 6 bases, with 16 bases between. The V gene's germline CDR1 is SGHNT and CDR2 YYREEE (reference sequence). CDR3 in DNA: TGTGCCAGCAGCGCATCCAAGGGGCCGGCTGAAGCTTTCTTT. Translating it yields CASSASKGPAEAFF.

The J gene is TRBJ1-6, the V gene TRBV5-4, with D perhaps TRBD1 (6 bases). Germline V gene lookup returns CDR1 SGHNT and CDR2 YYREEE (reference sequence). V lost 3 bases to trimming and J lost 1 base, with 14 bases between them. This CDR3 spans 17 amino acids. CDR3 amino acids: CASSSKIQGSYNSPLHF. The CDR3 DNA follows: TGTGCCAGCAGCTCCAAGATCCAGGGGTCCTATAATTCACCCCTCCACTTT.

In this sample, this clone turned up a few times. The CDR3 reads CASSQPGTGSNQPQHF. The CDR3 bases are TGCGCCAGCAGTCAGCCCGGGACAGGAAGTAATCAGCCCCAGCATTTT. The genes are TRBV23-1 and TRBJ1-5; 8 bases match TRBD1. TRBV23-1 is an ORF, and what it does is uncertain. The CDR3 covers 16 residues. J was trimmed by 4 bases and V by 3 bases; bases with no gene match: 8.

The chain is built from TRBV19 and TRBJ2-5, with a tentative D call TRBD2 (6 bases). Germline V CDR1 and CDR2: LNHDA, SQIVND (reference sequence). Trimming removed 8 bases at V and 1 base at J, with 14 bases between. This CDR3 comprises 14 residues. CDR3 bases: TGTGCCAGTTCCTTCGGGGGATCCCAAGAGACCCAGTACTTC. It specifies CASSFGGSQETQYF.

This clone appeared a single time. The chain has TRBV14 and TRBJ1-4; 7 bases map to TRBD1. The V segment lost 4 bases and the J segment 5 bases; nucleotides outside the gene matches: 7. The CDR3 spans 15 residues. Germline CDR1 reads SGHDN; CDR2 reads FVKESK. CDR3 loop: CASSPYRGLNEKLFF. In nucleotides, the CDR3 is TGTGCCAGCAGCCCGTACAGGGGACTCAATGAAAAACTGTTTTTT.

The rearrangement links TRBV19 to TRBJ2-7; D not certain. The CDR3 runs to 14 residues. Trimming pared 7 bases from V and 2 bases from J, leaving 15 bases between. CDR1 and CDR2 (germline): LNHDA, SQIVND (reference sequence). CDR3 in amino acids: CASKAQHTAYEQYF. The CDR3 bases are TGTGCCAGTAAGGCACAGCACACCGCCTACGAGCAGTACTTC.

This chain's CDR3 is CASSSGTGGSSPLHF. The CDR3 nucleotides read TGTGCCAGCAGCTCCGGGACAGGGGGCTCTTCACCCCTCCACTTT. The chain links TRBV7-9 to TRBJ1-6; 12 bases match TRBD1. V was pared by 4 bases and J by 9 bases, with 4 bases of the junction left unmatched. The germline V gene has CDR1 SEHNR and CDR2 FQNEAQ (reference sequence). The CDR3 runs to 15 residues.

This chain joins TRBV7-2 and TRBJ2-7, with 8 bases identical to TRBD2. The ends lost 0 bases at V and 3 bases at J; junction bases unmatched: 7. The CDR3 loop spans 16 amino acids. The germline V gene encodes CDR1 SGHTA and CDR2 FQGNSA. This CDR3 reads CASSLALGLESYEQYF. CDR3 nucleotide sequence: TGTGCCAGCAGCTTAGCGCTGGGACTAGAGAGCTACGAGCAGTACTTC.

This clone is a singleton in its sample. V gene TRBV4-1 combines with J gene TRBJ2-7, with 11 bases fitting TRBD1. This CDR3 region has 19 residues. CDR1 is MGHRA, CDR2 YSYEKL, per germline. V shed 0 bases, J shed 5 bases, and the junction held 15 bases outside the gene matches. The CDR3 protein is CASSQDPLQGTGGSDEQYF. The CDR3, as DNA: TGCGCCAGCAGCCAAGACCCGTTACAAGGGACAGGGGGTTCGGACGAGCAGTACTTC.

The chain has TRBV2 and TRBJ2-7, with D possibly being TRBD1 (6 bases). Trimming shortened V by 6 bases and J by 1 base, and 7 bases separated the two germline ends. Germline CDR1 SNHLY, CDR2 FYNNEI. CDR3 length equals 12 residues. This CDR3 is CASSGQSYEQYF. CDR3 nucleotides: TGTGCCAGCAGCGGACAGTCCTACGAGCAGTACTTC.

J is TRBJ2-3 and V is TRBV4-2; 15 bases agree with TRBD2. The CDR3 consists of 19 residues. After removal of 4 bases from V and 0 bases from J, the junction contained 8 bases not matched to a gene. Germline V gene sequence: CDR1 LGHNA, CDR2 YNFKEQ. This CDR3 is CASSPQPGLAGGSTDTQYF. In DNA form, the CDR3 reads TGTGCCAGCAGCCCCCAGCCGGGACTAGCGGGGGGCAGCACAGATACGCAGTATTTT.

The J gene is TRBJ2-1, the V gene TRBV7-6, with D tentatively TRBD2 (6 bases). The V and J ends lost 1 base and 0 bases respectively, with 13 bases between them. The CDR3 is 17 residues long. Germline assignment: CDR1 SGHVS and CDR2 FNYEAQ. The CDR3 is CASSLVGGFSSYNEQFF. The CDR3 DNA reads TGTGCCAGCAGCTTAGTTGGGGGGTTTAGCTCCTACAATGAGCAGTTCTTC. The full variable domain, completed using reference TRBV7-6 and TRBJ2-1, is GAGVSQSPRYKVTKRGQDVALRCDPISGHVSLYWYRQALGQGPEFLTYFNYEAQQDKSGLPNDRFSAERPEGSISTLTIQRTEQRDSAMYRCASSLVGGFSSYNEQFFGPGTRLTVL.

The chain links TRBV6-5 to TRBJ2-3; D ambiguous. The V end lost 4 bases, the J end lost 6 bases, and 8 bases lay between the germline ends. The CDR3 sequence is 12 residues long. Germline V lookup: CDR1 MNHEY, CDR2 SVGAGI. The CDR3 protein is CASSFNLDTQYF. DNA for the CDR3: TGTGCCAGCAGTTTTAATTTGGATACGCAGTATTTT.

The DNA of the CDR3 is TGTGCCAGCAGGGGGACTCAATTTGGCTACACCTTC. This encodes CASRGTQFGYTF. The rearrangement links TRBV27 to TRBJ1-2; maybe TRBD1 (5 bases). Germline V gene lookup returns CDR1 MNHEY and CDR2 SMNVEV (reference sequence). The CDR3 sequence is 12 residues long. Trimming pared 6 bases from V and 7 bases from J, leaving 12 bases between.

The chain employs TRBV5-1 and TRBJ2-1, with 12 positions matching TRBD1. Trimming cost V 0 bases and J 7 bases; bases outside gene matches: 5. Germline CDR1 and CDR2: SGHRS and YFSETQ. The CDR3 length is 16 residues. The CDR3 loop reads CASSLGSGQGANEQFF. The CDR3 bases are TGCGCCAGCAGCTTGGGATCGGGACAGGGGGCGAATGAGCAGTTCTTC.

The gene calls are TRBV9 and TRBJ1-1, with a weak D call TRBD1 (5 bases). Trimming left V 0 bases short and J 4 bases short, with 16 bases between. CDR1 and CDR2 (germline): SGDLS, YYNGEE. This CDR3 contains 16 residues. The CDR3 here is CASSVEPGRSGTEAFF. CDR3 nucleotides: TGTGCCAGCAGCGTAGAGCCAGGGCGGTCGGGCACTGAAGCTTTCTTT.

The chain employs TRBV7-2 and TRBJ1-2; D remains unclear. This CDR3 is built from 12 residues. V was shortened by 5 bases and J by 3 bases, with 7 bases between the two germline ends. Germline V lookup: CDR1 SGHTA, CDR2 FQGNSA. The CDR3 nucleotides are TGTGCCAGCAGCCTAAACTACTATGGCTACACCTTC. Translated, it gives CASSLNYYGYTF.

For the CDR3, the DNA is TGTGCCAGCAGTCTGACAGGGGGCTACAATGAGCAGTTCTTC. Translation gives CASSLTGGYNEQFF. V usage is TRBV27 and J usage is TRBJ2-1, with 9 bases identical to TRBD1. The CDR3 extends over 14 amino acids. Germline loops: CDR1 MNHEY, CDR2 SMNVEV (reference sequence). The V segment lost 5 bases and the J segment 3 bases; nucleotides outside the gene matches: 2.

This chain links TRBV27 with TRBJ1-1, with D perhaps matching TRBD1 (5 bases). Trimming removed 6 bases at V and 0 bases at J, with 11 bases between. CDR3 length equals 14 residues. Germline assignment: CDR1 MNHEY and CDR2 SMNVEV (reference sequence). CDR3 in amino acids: CASRDSLMNTEAFF. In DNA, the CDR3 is TGTGCCAGCAGAGACAGCCTTATGAACACTGAAGCTTTCTTT.

Here the CDR3 reads CASSQGALQGLTEKLFF. CDR3 nucleotide sequence: TGCGCCAGCAGCCAAGGGGCCTTACAGGGTTTAACCGAAAAACTGTTTTTT. The chain couples TRBV4-1 to TRBJ1-4; TRBD1 might be the D (6 bases). Between the trimmed V and J ends, which lost 1 base and 8 bases, there was a span of 20 bases. The CDR3 extends over 17 amino acids. Germline lookup yields CDR1 MGHRA and CDR2 YSYEKL.

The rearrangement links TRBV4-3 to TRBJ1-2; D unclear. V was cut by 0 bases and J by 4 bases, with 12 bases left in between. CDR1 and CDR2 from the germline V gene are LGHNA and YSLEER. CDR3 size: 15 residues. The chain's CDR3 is CASSQESSGFYGYTF. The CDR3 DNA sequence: TGCGCCAGCAGCCAAGAATCCAGTGGCTTCTATGGCTACACCTTC.

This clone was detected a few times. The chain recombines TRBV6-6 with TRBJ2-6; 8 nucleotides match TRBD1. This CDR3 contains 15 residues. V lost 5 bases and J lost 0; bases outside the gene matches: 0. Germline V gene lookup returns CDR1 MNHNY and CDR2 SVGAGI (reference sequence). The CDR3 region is CASSTGGSGANVLTF. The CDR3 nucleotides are TGTGCCAGCAGTACAGGGGGCTCTGGGGCCAACGTCCTGACTTTC.

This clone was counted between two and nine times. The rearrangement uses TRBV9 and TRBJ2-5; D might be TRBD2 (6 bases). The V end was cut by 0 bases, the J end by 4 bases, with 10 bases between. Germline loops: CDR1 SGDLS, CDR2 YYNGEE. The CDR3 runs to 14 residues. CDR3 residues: CASSVAGGVETQYF. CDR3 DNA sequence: TGTGCCAGCAGCGTAGCCGGCGGGGTAGAGACCCAGTACTTC.

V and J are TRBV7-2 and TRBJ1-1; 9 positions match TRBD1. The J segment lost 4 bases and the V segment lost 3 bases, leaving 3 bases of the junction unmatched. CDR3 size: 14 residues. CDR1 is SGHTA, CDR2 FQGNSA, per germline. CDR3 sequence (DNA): TGTGCCAGCAGCTTCCCGACAGGGGGCACTGAAGCTTTCTTT. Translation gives CASSFPTGGTEAFF.